This T cell receptor (beta chain) was recovered during a study of blood T cell repertoires in COVID-19. Study in general: Material from acute and convalescent COVID-19 was sourced from the United States, Italy and Spain.

Authors' methods: Reference gene primers were amplified, and this amplification served to estimate nucleated cell counts. Profiled with immunoSEQ multiplex PCR; TCRdb holds only in-frame clones, not every one. V and J calls and clone size come straight from that table; D and trimming were deduced from the DNA. The data contain around 370,000 clones, 85% to 90% of them singletons. The V gene end was trimmed by 4 bases and the J gene end by 0 bases; junction bases not matched to a gene: 3. The V gene's germline CDR1 is MNHEY and CDR2 SVGAGI. The CDR3 has 16 amino acids. Seattle cases were enrolled at active infection and followed longitudinally.

The TCR comes from a woman in her seventies with COVID-19, enrolled during active disease. The sequenced sample was peripheral blood. The chain combines TRBV6-5 with TRBJ1-4; 9 nucleotides match TRBD1. The CDR3 DNA sequence: TGTGCCAGCAGTTCGGGACAGGGCCCAACTAATGAAAAACTGTTTTTT. Amino acid sequence: CASSSGQGPTNEKLFF.